This TCR beta chain is from a study of regulatory T cells in long-lasting Graves disease. About this clonotype: Its antigen is unknown.

Study observations and caveats: TCR diversity in persistent Graves' patients was below that of newly diagnosed ones. Small numbers of samples may have cut accuracy. Persistent disease was associated with favored TRBV28 usage and with favored use of TRBJ1-2 and TRBJ2-5.

Specified time point: newly diagnosed GD, antithyroid drugs for less than 3 months. RNA isolated from PBMCs was used to make the TCR library. The CDR3 is 13 residues long. Trimming removed 4 bases at V and 5 bases at J, with 13 bases between. Per the germline V gene, CDR1 is SGDLS and CDR2 is YYNGEE. In building TCR beta libraries, iRepertoire HTBI primers were used together with Arm-PCR of CDR3 regions. A single record per CDR3 protein comes from TCRdb applying MiXCR to the multiplex PCR reads. In the table there are roughly 420,000 distinct CDR3 sequences, 13% to 15% of which are singletons. These data were also filed under a second study, of T cells in Graves' hyperthyroidism and ophthalmopathy. That publication notes: Initially, a first-round RT-PCR of the TCR CDR3 employed the HTBI primer set.

Material: peripheral blood mononuclear cells (PBMCs), obtained at new diagnosis, from a patient treated with antithyroid drugs. This clonotype originated in a woman between 45 and 60 years old with Graves disease. The chain links TRBV9 to TRBJ2-7; no clear D gene. The CDR3: CASSFSEADEQYF. The CDR3 coding sequence is TGTGCCAGCAGCTTTTCCGAGGCTGACGAGCAGTACTTC.